These T cell receptor beta chains were read from a single sample in a study of human T cells and chemical hapten exposure. TCRdb independently ran MiXCR on the RACE reads; one entry per CDR3 protein. The sample holds just over 95,000 distinct CDR3 sequences, 27% seen once. The material sequenced was whole blood, taken in connection with sensitization to the hapten diphenylcyclopropenone (DPC). The source is a man aged 40-49 years with alopecia areata. Some clones in this sample may be carry-over from other donors' samples. The CDR3 runs from the conserved cysteine through the conserved F or W. D genes are given only for firm matches. The size of a clone is reported for some rows only, either as once, few or many, or as a class for expanded clones.

size: -; J: TRBJ2-7; V: TRBV20-1; D: -; DNA: TGCAGTCCAAAGGCGCGGGACAGCTCCTACGAGCAGTACTTC; CDR3: CSPKARDSSYEQYF
size: few; J: TRBJ1-5; V: TRBV30; D: -; DNA: TGTGCCTGGAGTGTAGTAGGGGGTAGCAATCAGCCCCAGCATTTT; CDR3: CAWSVVGGSNQPQHF
size: -; J: TRBJ1-6; V: TRBV20-1; D: -; DNA: TGCAGTCCAACCACTCGCGGACGGACAAATTCACCCCTCCACTTT; CDR3: CSPTTRGRTNSPLHF
size: -; J: TRBJ1-1; V: TRBV4-2; D: -; DNA: TGTGCCAGCAGCCAAGCGAGGGTCACTGAAGCTTTCTTT; CDR3: CASSQARVTEAFF
size: -; J: TRBJ1-4; V: TRBV4-1; D: -; DNA: TGCGCCAGCAGCCAAGAACCCCCGGGGAACTCTTATGCTAATGAAAAACTGTTTTTT; CDR3: CASSQEPPGNSYANEKLFF
size: -; J: TRBJ2-3; V: TRBV28; D: -; DNA: TGTGCCAGCAGTTTGGGGCAGGCAGCAGATACGCAGTATTTT; CDR3: CASSLGQAADTQYF
size: -; J: TRBJ1-1; V: TRBV20-1; D: TRBD1; DNA: TGCAGTGCGTTTGCAGGGGGTAGGACTGAAGCTTTCTTT; CDR3: CSAFAGGRTEAFF
size: -; J: TRBJ2-5; V: TRBV20-1; D: -; DNA: TGCAGTGCTAGAGTCAAAGAGGACAGCTACCAAGAGACCCAGTACTTC; CDR3: CSARVKEDSYQETQYF
size: -; J: TRBJ2-1; V: TRBV7-9; D: TRBD2; DNA: TGTGCCAGCAGCCCCCCCTCCGGGAGGGCCAACAATGAGCAGTTCTTC; CDR3: CASSPPSGRANNEQFF
size: -; J: TRBJ1-5; V: TRBV27; D: -; DNA: TGTGCCAGCGGGGTCCTTAGACCTAGCAATCAGCCCCAGCATTTT; CDR3: CASGVLRPSNQPQHF
size: -; J: TRBJ1-6; V: TRBV7-9; D: -; DNA: TGTGCCAGCAGCTTAGATCCCAGAAATTCACCCCTCCACTTT; CDR3: CASSLDPRNSPLHF
size: -; J: TRBJ2-7; V: TRBV19; D: TRBD1; DNA: TGTGCCAGTAGTCCCGGACAGGGGGAGGCCTACGAGCAGTACTTC; CDR3: CASSPGQGEAYEQYF
size: few; J: TRBJ1-4; V: TRBV2; D: -; DNA: TGTGCCAGCAGTGATGGACAGTGGAAGCAAAAACTGTTTTTT; CDR3: CASSDGQWKQKLFF
size: few; J: TRBJ2-2; V: TRBV28; D: -; DNA: TGTGCCAGCATCGGCGGAAACACCGGGGAGCTGTTTTTT; CDR3: CASIGGNTGELFF
size: few; J: TRBJ1-1; V: TRBV20-1; D: -; DNA: TGCAGTGCTAGACCGGGACCCAGAGGAGCTTTCTTT; CDR3: CSARPGPRGAFF
size: -; J: TRBJ2-7; V: TRBV3-1; D: -; DNA: TGTGCCAGCAGCCTATTTGGAGAGTGGCAGCAGTACTTC; CDR3: CASSLFGEWQQYF
size: few; J: TRBJ1-4; V: TRBV5-1; D: -; DNA: TGCGCCAGCAGCTTCGACACCAAAAAACTGTTTTTT; CDR3: CASSFDTKKLFF
size: few; J: TRBJ2-7; V: TRBV7-9; D: TRBD1; DNA: TGTGCCAGCAGCTCAACCGGGACAGGGGGCCCTGAGCAGTACTTC; CDR3: CASSSTGTGGPEQYF
size: -; J: TRBJ1-5; V: TRBV6-5; D: -; DNA: TGTGCCAGCAGTGAGCGGGGGTATCGGACGCGATATAGCAATCAGCCCCAGCATTTT; CDR3: CASSERGYRTRYSNQPQHF
size: -; J: TRBJ2-1; V: TRBV29-1; D: TRBD2; DNA: TGCAGCGTTGAAGGGAGACTAGCTAGCCACAATGAGCAGTTCTTC; CDR3: CSVEGRLASHNEQFF
size: few; J: TRBJ2-2; V: TRBV9; D: -; DNA: TGTGCCAGCAGCGTAGGAACCATTAACACCGGGGAGCTGTTTTTT; CDR3: CASSVGTINTGELFF
size: -; J: TRBJ2-7; V: TRBV7-8; D: -; DNA: TGTGCCAGCAGCTTAGTAGCGAGAAACTACGAGCAGTACTTC; CDR3: CASSLVARNYEQYF
size: -; J: TRBJ1-5; V: TRBV12-3/TRBV12-4; D: -; DNA: TGTGCCAGCAGTTTGGTGGCAGCAGATCAGCCCCAGCATTTT; CDR3: CASSLVAADQPQHF
size: -; J: TRBJ2-5; V: TRBV4-1; D: -; DNA: TGCGCCAGCAGCCAGCTTGGGGAGCCGACCCAGTACTTC; CDR3: CASSQLGEPTQYF
size: -; J: TRBJ2-3; V: TRBV5-1; D: -; DNA: TGCGCCAGCAGCTTGGGACGGGGGCGTGCAGATACGCAGTATTTT; CDR3: CASSLGRGRADTQYF
size: -; J: TRBJ1-1; V: TRBV25-1; D: -; DNA: TGTGCCAGCAGTGAGTGGGGGGACACTGAAGCTTTCTTT; CDR3: CASSEWGDTEAFF
size: few; J: TRBJ2-7; V: TRBV12-3/TRBV12-4; D: -; DNA: TGTGCCAGCAGTCCGACGCATTCCTACGAGCAGTACTTC; CDR3: CASSPTHSYEQYF
size: -; J: TRBJ2-3; V: TRBV7-6; D: -; DNA: TGTGCCAGCAGCTTAGAGGACAGTAGCACAGATACGCAGTATTTT; CDR3: CASSLEDSSTDTQYF
size: -; J: TRBJ2-2; V: TRBV7-2; D: -; DNA: TGTGCCAGCAGCTTGGCGTCCGGGACTAACACCGGGGAGCTGTTTTTT; CDR3: CASSLASGTNTGELFF
size: -; J: TRBJ2-5; V: TRBV7-9; D: -; DNA: TGTGCCAGCAGCCGTACAGAGCCACAAGAGACCCAGTACTTC; CDR3: CASSRTEPQETQYF
size: -; J: TRBJ2-1; V: TRBV5-6; D: TRBD2; DNA: TGTGCCAGCAGCTACTCTACTAGCGGGAGCATCAATGAGCAGTTCTTC; CDR3: CASSYSTSGSINEQFF
size: few; J: TRBJ2-5; V: TRBV5-4; D: TRBD2; DNA: TGTGCCAGCAGAGAGACTAGCGGTGAGACCCAGTACTTC; CDR3: CASRETSGETQYF
size: -; J: TRBJ2-3; V: TRBV5-1; D: TRBD2; DNA: TGCGCCAGCAGTCGTGGGACTAGCGGGAGGGGCACAGATACGCAGTATTTT; CDR3: CASSRGTSGRGTDTQYF
size: once; J: TRBJ2-2; V: TRBV12-3/TRBV12-4; D: -; DNA: TGTGCCAGCAGTACTAAGCCGGGGACCGGGGAGCTGTTTTTT; CDR3: CASSTKPGTGELFF
size: few; J: TRBJ1-5; V: TRBV27; D: TRBD1; DNA: TGTGCCAGCAGTTGGGACAGCCTTCGGCCCCAGCATTTT; CDR3: CASSWDSLRPQHF
size: few; J: TRBJ1-5; V: TRBV6-5; D: TRBD1; DNA: TGTGCCAGCAGACACATCCGCGGGACAGGGGATTTGTATAGCAATCAGCCCCAGCATTTT; CDR3: CASRHIRGTGDLYSNQPQHF
size: -; J: TRBJ2-3; V: TRBV6-6; D: TRBD1; DNA: TGTGCCAGCAGGGTGACAGGGGCTCTCCAAGATACGCAGTATTTT; CDR3: CASRVTGALQDTQYF
size: -; J: TRBJ1-6; V: TRBV7-9; D: -; DNA: TGTGCCAGCAGCTGGCGAGACATGGGATCACCCCTCCACTTT; CDR3: CASSWRDMGSPLHF
size: -; J: TRBJ2-1; V: TRBV27; D: TRBD2; DNA: TGTGCCAGCAGTGGGGGACTAACTTACAATGAGCAGTTCTTC; CDR3: CASSGGLTYNEQFF
size: -; J: TRBJ2-7; V: TRBV7-2; D: TRBD2; DNA: TGTGCCAGCAGCCTATATCTGACTAGCGGTTCCTACGAGCAGTACTTC; CDR3: CASSLYLTSGSYEQYF
size: few; J: TRBJ1-6; V: TRBV2; D: -; DNA: TGTGCCAGCAGCCCCCTGTCCGATTCACCCCTCCACTTT; CDR3: CASSPLSDSPLHF
size: -; J: TRBJ2-6; V: TRBV20-1; D: -; DNA: TGCAGTGCTAGAGAGGGGTTTGGCTCTGGGGCCAACGTCCTGACTTTC; CDR3: CSAREGFGSGANVLTF
size: -; J: TRBJ2-7; V: TRBV6-6; D: TRBD2; DNA: TGTGCCAGCAGTCCGGGACTAAACAGCGGGAGGGCCTACGAGCAGTACTTC; CDR3: CASSPGLNSGRAYEQYF
size: -; J: TRBJ1-1; V: TRBV20-1; D: -; DNA: TGCAGTGCTAGGTTTTCAGTGAACACTGAAGCTTTCTTT; CDR3: CSARFSVNTEAFF